These 20 T cell receptor beta chains were all obtained from the same sample, sequenced in a study of T-cell reconstitution after alpha-beta-depleted transplantation in children. Unique molecular identifiers were incorporated when the TCRbeta library was constructed. One entry per CDR3 protein results from TCRdb running MiXCR on the PCR reads. The sample consists of 220,000 or so distinct CDR3 sequences, under 9.5% of them appearing once. The sample in question was PBMCs, mostly from graft donor cells, obtained 180 days after TCRalphabeta/CD19-depleted stem cell transplant. The receptors derive from a male patient aged 10-17 years who had a stem cell transplant for acute lymphoblastic leukemia, so the T cells may come from the graft donor.

Only a few counts were recorded for this clonotype. This chain uses TRBV28 with TRBJ2-2; 11 positions agree with TRBD1. After removal of 2 bases from V and 0 bases from J, the junction contained 20 bases not matched to a gene. The CDR3 consists of 23 residues. Germline lookup yields CDR1 MDHEN and CDR2 SYDVKM. CDR3 protein: CASSLIRTGGKRSGSPNTGELFF. DNA of the CDR3: TGTGCCAGCAGTTTAATCCGGACAGGGGGCAAACGGAGCGGGAGCCCGAACACCGGGGAGCTGTTTTTT.

This clonotype was counted many times. This chain connects TRBV12-3 or TRBV12-4 to TRBJ2-1; TRBD2 might be the D (7 bases). This CDR3 spans 15 amino acids. Trimming removed 7 bases from V and 2 bases from J, with 15 bases in between. The chain's CDR3 is CASTLGGTPYNEQFF. The CDR3 DNA sequence: TGTGCCAGCACGTTGGGGGGGACACCCTACAATGAGCAGTTCTTC.

This clonotype was seen at least ten times. This sequence joins TRBV5-1 and TRBJ1-1; unclear D gene. Deletions cut 2 bases from V and 0 bases from J, with 5 bases between. The germline V gene has CDR1 SGHRS and CDR2 YFSETQ. The CDR3 sequence is 13 residues long. CDR3 in amino acids: CASSLWMNTEAFF. Here the CDR3 DNA reads TGCGCCAGCAGCTTATGGATGAACACTGAAGCTTTCTTT.

This clonotype was detected ten times or more. The rearrangement uses TRBV10-3 and TRBJ2-4; 8 bases agree with TRBD2. From germline, CDR1 is ENHRY and CDR2 SYGVKD. Trimming at V came to 6 bases and at J to 4 bases, leaving 5 bases not matched to a gene. The CDR3 extends over 14 amino acids. In DNA, the CDR3 is TGTGCCATCAGCCCGGGAGGGCTGAAAAACATTCAGTACTTC. Translated: CAISPGGLKNIQYF.

This clonotype was detected many times. The chain combines TRBV7-9 with TRBJ1-1; D not resolved. Per the germline V gene, CDR1 is SEHNR and CDR2 is FQNEAQ (reference sequence). There are 13 residues in the CDR3. The ends were cut back, 4 bases at V and 0 bases at J, with 6 bases in the middle. The CDR3 DNA follows: TGTGCCAGCAGCTATACAGTGAACACTGAAGCTTTCTTT. Translation gives CASSYTVNTEAFF.

This clonotype was observed many times. CDR3 nucleotide sequence: TGTGCCAGCAGCCCTGGACAGGGAGATCCCTATGGCTACACCTTC. It is translated as CASSPGQGDPYGYTF. The rearrangement uses TRBV4-2 and TRBJ1-2, with 8 positions matching TRBD1. This CDR3 has 15 amino acids. With V trimmed by 4 bases and J by 4 bases, 8 bases remained unmatched. Per germline, CDR1 LGHNA and CDR2 YNFKEQ.

This clonotype occurred a few times. The chain employs TRBV6-2 or TRBV6-3 and TRBJ2-7, with D possibly being TRBD2 (6 bases). Trimming shortened V by 0 bases and J by 5 bases, and 20 bases separated the two germline ends. This CDR3 has 17 residues. CDR1 is MNHEY, CDR2 SVGEGT, per germline. CDR3 protein: CASSYSPGSGVWDEQYF. The CDR3 nucleotides are TGTGCCAGCAGTTACTCCCCCGGGTCGGGGGTATGGGACGAGCAGTACTTC.

This clonotype turned up a few times. The V and J genes are TRBV24-1 and TRBJ2-1; the match to TRBD1 covers 10 bases. J lost 0 bases, V lost 5 bases, and 3 bases had no gene match. The CDR3 covers 16 residues. In germline, CDR1 is KGHDR, CDR2 SFDVKD. Here the CDR3 reads CATSARDRGSYNEQFF. CDR3 in DNA: TGTGCCACCAGTGCCCGGGACAGGGGCTCCTACAATGAGCAGTTCTTC.

This clonotype was counted at least ten times. With a much larger clone just one base away, this may be a read error. The chain carries TRBV12-3 or TRBV12-4 and TRBJ2-2; D possibly corresponds to TRBD2 (5 bases). There are 14 residues in the CDR3. Trimming shortened V by 10 bases and J by 3 bases, and 15 bases separated the two germline ends. The CDR3 here is CATSETDYTGELFF. CDR3 DNA sequence: TGTGCCACAAGCGAAACGGACTACACCGGGGAGCTGTTTTTT.

This clonotype was observed at least ten times. The V call is TRBV11-2, the J call TRBJ2-7, with no clear D. The CDR3 totals 13 residues. V shed 5 bases and J shed 0 bases, with 8 bases lying between them. Germline-derived CDR1 and CDR2 are SGHAT and FQNNGV. Here the CDR3 reads CASSGIISYEQYF. CDR3 sequence (DNA): TGTGCCAGCAGCGGAATAATCTCCTACGAGCAGTACTTC.

This clonotype was detected ten times or more. V and J are TRBV5-1 and TRBJ1-6, with TRBD1 matching over 7 bases. This CDR3 is 18 amino acids long. V gave up 2 bases and J gave up 3 bases; unmatched junction bases: 11. Germline assignment: CDR1 SGHRS and CDR2 YFSETQ. CDR3 coding DNA: TGCGCCAGCAGCTTTAAGGTGTCGGGACAGCGCTATAATTCACCCCTCCACTTT. Protein sequence: CASSFKVSGQRYNSPLHF.

With respect to this clonotype: A much larger clone differs by one base, so this may be a read error. The CDR3 DNA reads TGTGCCACCAGCGCCCGGAGGTCTATCACAGATACGCAGTATTTT. Translating it yields CATSARRSITDTQYF. This rearrangement joins TRBV15 to TRBJ2-3; a weak D match, TRBD2 (5 bases). V shed 5 bases and J shed 2 bases, with 14 bases lying between them. CDR1 is LNHNV and CDR2 is YYDKDF in the germline V gene (reference sequence). This CDR3 contains 15 residues.

V is TRBV20-1 and J is TRBJ2-7; D possibly corresponds to TRBD2 (6 bases). The CDR3 covers 16 residues. Between the trimmed V and J ends, which lost 0 bases and 0 bases, there was a span of 15 bases. Per germline, CDR1 DFQATT and CDR2 SNEGSKA (reference sequence). The CDR3, as DNA: TGCAGTGCTAGAGATGATCTAGCGCCGAGCTCCTACGAGCAGTACTTC. Protein: CSARDDLAPSSYEQYF.

This clonotype occurred many times. This chain links TRBV5-1 with TRBJ1-4; D is ambiguous. This CDR3 is built from 14 residues. Germline V gene data show CDR1 as SGHRS and CDR2 as YFSETQ. The V gene lost 0 bases and the J gene lost 8 bases, with 11 bases spanning the gap. Here the CDR3 DNA reads TGCGCCAGCAGCTTGGAGGGAATGGGAGAAAAACTGTTTTTT. This encodes CASSLEGMGEKLFF.

In this sample, this clonotype turned up many times. The chain couples TRBV12-5 to TRBJ1-3; D gene unclear. Germline values: CDR1 LGHNT, CDR2 FRNRAP. This CDR3 contains 17 residues. Trimming took off 0 bases at V and 2 bases at J, with 14 bases between the two ends. The CDR3 sequence: CASGLVVGFHPGNTIYF. DNA of the CDR3: TGTGCTAGTGGTTTGGTCGTGGGATTCCACCCTGGAAACACCATATATTTT.

This clonotype was picked up many times. The chain combines TRBV28 with TRBJ1-1, with D tentatively TRBD1 (5 bases). Germline CDR1 and CDR2: MDHEN and SYDVKM. CDR3 length: 14 residues. Between the trimmed V and J ends, which lost 3 bases and 6 bases, there was a span of 14 bases. The CDR3 spells CASSLGGSNAEAFF. The CDR3, as DNA: TGTGCCAGCAGTTTGGGGGGTAGTAACGCTGAAGCTTTCTTT.

Many counts were recorded for this clonotype. The chain links TRBV6-5 to TRBJ2-7, with D maybe TRBD1 (6 bases). The CDR3 totals 13 residues. V was cut by 2 bases and J by 9 bases, with 14 bases left in between. CDR1 and CDR2 (germline): MNHEY, SVGAGI. CDR3 bases: TGTGCCAGCAGTTACACGGTGGGGGCTGGGCAGTACTTC. Amino acids: CASSYTVGAGQYF.

This clonotype was found many times. This sequence joins TRBV5-4 and TRBJ1-1; no reliable D call. Trimming took 5 bases from V and 4 from J, leaving 12 bases between them. Germline-derived CDR1 and CDR2 are SGHNT and YYREEE (reference sequence). CDR3 length: 13 residues. As DNA, the CDR3 is TGTGCCAGCAGTTTCGGCCTGGGCACTGAAGCTTTCTTT. Its translation: CASSFGLGTEAFF.

This clonotype was counted many times. The J gene is TRBJ2-3, the V gene TRBV5-1; D is perhaps TRBD1 or TRBD2 (6 bases each). The germline gives CDR1 SGHRS, CDR2 YFSETQ. This CDR3 contains 15 residues. V was cut by 0 bases and J by 5 bases, with 13 bases left in between. The CDR3 DNA is TGCGCCAGCAGCTTGGCGGGGGCGAGGATAGATACGCAGTATTTT. This sequence encodes CASSLAGARIDTQYF.

Details on this clonotype: A read error may produce the germline difference seen at one junction end. The chain is built from TRBV27 and TRBJ1-1; perhaps TRBD1 as D (5 bases). Germline-derived CDR1 and CDR2 are MNHEY and SMNVEV (reference sequence). CDR3 length: 13 residues. CDR3 loop: CASSLGGYTDAFF. The CDR3 DNA sequence: TGTGCCAGCAGTTTAGGGGGATACACTGACGCTTTCTTT.